This TCR beta chain was captured in a study of OX40 agonist ivuxolimab in advanced cancers. Germline CDR1 is MDHEN and CDR2 is SYDVKM. The CDR3 totals 14 residues. The V and J ends lost 5 bases and 7 bases respectively, with 18 bases between them. Sequencing used immunoSEQ multiplex PCR; TCRdb keeps in-frame clones, though not all of them. The sample carries 100,000 to 120,000 clones, roughly nine tenths recorded once. This clonotype was obtained from an adult with an advanced solid tumor such as melanoma, head and neck, liver or kidney cancer. This specimen was CD4+ or CD8+ T cells sorted from blood, taken in a trial of the OX40 agonist ivuxolimab. The chain links TRBV28 to TRBJ2-7; D is perhaps TRBD1 (5 bases). CDR3 nucleotide sequence: TGTGCCAGCAGTACGACAGCCCTCTGGGGAGAGCAGTACTTC. It is translated as CASSTTALWGEQYF.